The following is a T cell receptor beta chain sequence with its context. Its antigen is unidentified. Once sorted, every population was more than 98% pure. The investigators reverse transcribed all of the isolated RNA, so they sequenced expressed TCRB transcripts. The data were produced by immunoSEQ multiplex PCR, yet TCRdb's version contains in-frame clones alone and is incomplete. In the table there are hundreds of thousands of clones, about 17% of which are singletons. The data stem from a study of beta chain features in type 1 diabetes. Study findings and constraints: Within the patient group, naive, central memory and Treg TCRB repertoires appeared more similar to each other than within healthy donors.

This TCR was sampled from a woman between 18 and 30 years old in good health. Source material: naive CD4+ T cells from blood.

The CDR3 reads CASSLGVGGRTITNYGYTF. The DNA of the CDR3 is TGTGCCAGCAGCCTAGGGGTGGGGGGAAGAACAATCACTAACTATGGCTACACCTTC. The J gene is TRBJ1-2, the V gene TRBV9; the D gene is possibly TRBD1 (5 bases). CDR3 length: 19 residues. The germline V gene encodes CDR1 SGDLS and CDR2 YYNGEE. Trimming took off 4 bases at V and 0 bases at J, with 25 bases between the two ends.